The rows below give T cell receptor beta chains drawn from one sample of a study of blood T cell repertoires in COVID-19. TCRdb's table, derived via immunoSEQ multiplex PCR, lists solely in-frame clones and lacks some. The table shows tens of thousands of clones, with about 75% occurring only once. The specimen sequenced was peripheral blood. The receptor set was obtained from a woman older than 75 with acute or convalescent COVID-19. The CDR3 runs from the conserved cysteine through the conserved F or W. The order of the fields is CDR3 DNA, CDR3 protein, clone size, J gene, V gene, D gene. The D gene is left open where the match is weak. The size entry is marked missing in some rows and otherwise reads once, few, many or a size class.

CDR3nt: TGTGCCAGCAGCGCAGGGTGGAATCAGCCCCAGCATTTT; CDR3aa: CASSAGWNQPQHF; abundance: .; j_gene: TRBJ1-5; v_gene: TRBV2; d_gene: .
CDR3nt: TGTGCCAGCAGTCTGACGGGAGGGAGTAATGAAAAACTGTTTTTT; CDR3aa: CASSLTGGSNEKLFF; abundance: .; j_gene: TRBJ1-4; v_gene: TRBV28; d_gene: .
CDR3nt: TGTGCCAGTAGTACAGGGGATTCTAACTATGGCTACACCTTC; CDR3aa: CASSTGDSNYGYTF; abundance: .; j_gene: TRBJ1-2; v_gene: TRBV19; d_gene: .
CDR3nt: TGTGCCAGCAGTTACGGAGTGACAGGGGCCTACGAGCAGTACTTC; CDR3aa: CASSYGVTGAYEQYF; abundance: .; j_gene: TRBJ2-7; v_gene: TRBV6-5; d_gene: TRBD1
CDR3nt: TGTGCCAGTGGATTAGGGGTCCCATCACCCCTCCACTTT; CDR3aa: CASGLGVPSPLHF; abundance: .; j_gene: TRBJ1-6; v_gene: TRBV28; d_gene: .
CDR3nt: TGTGCCAGCAGCTTAGGATCACGTGGGGGGGGCACTGAAGCTTTCTTT; CDR3aa: CASSLGSRGGGTEAFF; abundance: .; j_gene: TRBJ1-1; v_gene: TRBV7-2; d_gene: .
CDR3nt: TGTGCCAGCAGCGTAGGTCCGGGAATCGGCCCCTACGAGCAGTACTTC; CDR3aa: CASSVGPGIGPYEQYF; abundance: .; j_gene: TRBJ2-7; v_gene: TRBV9; d_gene: .
CDR3nt: TGTGCCAGCTCCCCCCGTTCTACAGGGGCCGGCACTGAAGCTTTCTTT; CDR3aa: CASSPRSTGAGTEAFF; abundance: .; j_gene: TRBJ1-1; v_gene: TRBV18; d_gene: TRBD1
CDR3nt: TGTGCCACCAGCAGAGCTTCAGGGGACAGGGGGCGATCGCAGTATTTT; CDR3aa: CATSRASGDRGRSQYF; abundance: .; j_gene: TRBJ2-3; v_gene: TRBV15; d_gene: TRBD1
CDR3nt: TGTGCCAGCAGACCAGGGGCCGCGAACACCGGGGAGCTGTTTTTT; CDR3aa: CASRPGAANTGELFF; abundance: .; j_gene: TRBJ2-2; v_gene: TRBV11-3; d_gene: .
CDR3nt: TGTGCCAGCAGAAATAGCGGTACGAGCTCCTACAATGAGCAGTTCTTC; CDR3aa: CASRNSGTSSYNEQFF; abundance: .; j_gene: TRBJ2-1; v_gene: TRBV6-6; d_gene: .
CDR3nt: TGTGCCATCCCTACGGGGTACTTC; CDR3aa: CAIPTGYF; abundance: few; j_gene: TRBJ2-7; v_gene: TRBV12-3/TRBV12-4; d_gene: .
CDR3nt: TGTGCCAGCAGTGACAGGGTACGTAGCAATCAGCCCCAGCATTTT; CDR3aa: CASSDRVRSNQPQHF; abundance: .; j_gene: TRBJ1-5; v_gene: TRBV2; d_gene: .
CDR3nt: TGTGCCAGCAGCAGGGACAGGGAGAGGGCTGGGAACACTGAAGCTTTCTTT; CDR3aa: CASSRDRERAGNTEAFF; abundance: .; j_gene: TRBJ1-1; v_gene: TRBV21-1; d_gene: .
CDR3nt: TGTGCCAGCAGCTTAGATGCGGGGATGAGTTCACCCCTCCACTTT; CDR3aa: CASSLDAGMSSPLHF; abundance: .; j_gene: TRBJ1-6; v_gene: TRBV7-9; d_gene: .
CDR3nt: TGTGCCAGCTCACCTGTTGGGAGGAACTATGGCTACACCTTC; CDR3aa: CASSPVGRNYGYTF; abundance: .; j_gene: TRBJ1-2; v_gene: TRBV18; d_gene: .
CDR3nt: TGTGCCAGCAGCCAAGCTAGACAGGGGACCCAGTACTTC; CDR3aa: CASSQARQGTQYF; abundance: .; j_gene: TRBJ2-5; v_gene: TRBV3-1/TRBV3-2; d_gene: TRBD1
CDR3nt: TGTGCCAGCAGCGTAGGGGGACTCCTGAACACCGGGGAGCTGTTTTTT; CDR3aa: CASSVGGLLNTGELFF; abundance: .; j_gene: TRBJ2-2; v_gene: TRBV9; d_gene: .
CDR3nt: TGTGCCAGCAGTTTAGAGGGTGAGCAGTTCTTC; CDR3aa: CASSLEGEQFF; abundance: .; j_gene: TRBJ2-1; v_gene: TRBV28; d_gene: .
CDR3nt: TGTGCCAGCAGCCCCTACAGGGGGTACTATGGCTACACCTTC; CDR3aa: CASSPYRGYYGYTF; abundance: .; j_gene: TRBJ1-2; v_gene: TRBV3-1/TRBV3-2; d_gene: TRBD1
CDR3nt: TGTGCCAGCAGCCAAGATCTTAGGGGACTAGCATTGTTCTTC; CDR3aa: CASSQDLRGLALFF; abundance: .; j_gene: TRBJ2-1; v_gene: TRBV3-1/TRBV3-2; d_gene: TRBD2
CDR3nt: TGTGCCAGCAGCGTGGGCCCACAAGAGACCCAGTACTTC; CDR3aa: CASSVGPQETQYF; abundance: once; j_gene: TRBJ2-5; v_gene: TRBV9; d_gene: .
CDR3nt: TGTGCCAGTAGTATAACCTTGGCGGTAAGCTCCTACAATGAGCAGTTCTTC; CDR3aa: CASSITLAVSSYNEQFF; abundance: .; j_gene: TRBJ2-1; v_gene: TRBV19; d_gene: .
CDR3nt: TGCGCCAGCAGCCCGGACGGGGACTATGGCTACACCTTC; CDR3aa: CASSPDGDYGYTF; abundance: .; j_gene: TRBJ1-2; v_gene: TRBV5-1; d_gene: .
CDR3nt: TGTGCCACCAGCAGAGATGGCGGGAGGGCCAATGAGCAGTTCTTC; CDR3aa: CATSRDGGRANEQFF; abundance: once; j_gene: TRBJ2-1; v_gene: TRBV15; d_gene: TRBD2
CDR3nt: TGTGCCAGCAGTTTAAGGGGGCAGGGGACTGAAGCTTTCTTT; CDR3aa: CASSLRGQGTEAFF; abundance: once; j_gene: TRBJ1-1; v_gene: TRBV27; d_gene: TRBD1
CDR3nt: TGTGCTAGCTCCGAAGGGGCGGGGAGCTACAATGAGCAGTTCTTC; CDR3aa: CASSEGAGSYNEQFF; abundance: .; j_gene: TRBJ2-1; v_gene: TRBV7-7; d_gene: .
CDR3nt: TGTGCCAGCAGTGCCTCGTTAGGGGCATGGACTGAAGCTTTCTTT; CDR3aa: CASSASLGAWTEAFF; abundance: .; j_gene: TRBJ1-1; v_gene: TRBV2; d_gene: .
CDR3nt: TGCGCCAGCAGCCAACAAGGGGGCGCCGGCTATGGCTACACCTTC; CDR3aa: CASSQQGGAGYGYTF; abundance: .; j_gene: TRBJ1-2; v_gene: TRBV4-3; d_gene: TRBD1
CDR3nt: TGTGCCAGCAGCTTAGGGGGGGATTACTATGGCTACACCTTC; CDR3aa: CASSLGGDYYGYTF; abundance: .; j_gene: TRBJ1-2; v_gene: TRBV7-9; d_gene: .
CDR3nt: TGTGCCAGCAGCTCGTTACGGGGTGGAAACACCATATATTTT; CDR3aa: CASSSLRGGNTIYF; abundance: .; j_gene: TRBJ1-3; v_gene: TRBV5-6; d_gene: .
CDR3nt: TGTGCCAGCAGCCAAGAAAAGCGACTAGCTCATTCCAATGAGCAGTTCTTC; CDR3aa: CASSQEKRLAHSNEQFF; abundance: .; j_gene: TRBJ2-1; v_gene: TRBV14; d_gene: TRBD2
CDR3nt: TGTGCCAGCAGCGTAGTAGGGACTAGCGGGAGTAATGAGCAGTTCTTC; CDR3aa: CASSVVGTSGSNEQFF; abundance: .; j_gene: TRBJ2-1; v_gene: TRBV9; d_gene: TRBD2
CDR3nt: TGCGCCAGCAGCTCTATTTCGCACAATGAGCAGTTCTTC; CDR3aa: CASSSISHNEQFF; abundance: .; j_gene: TRBJ2-1; v_gene: TRBV5-1; d_gene: .
CDR3nt: TGTGCCAGTACCAGGGGTAGCAATCAGCCCCAGCATTTT; CDR3aa: CASTRGSNQPQHF; abundance: .; j_gene: TRBJ1-5; v_gene: TRBV19; d_gene: .
CDR3nt: TGTGCCAGCAGCGTAGGAATAGGGGGAACTGAAGCTTTCTTT; CDR3aa: CASSVGIGGTEAFF; abundance: .; j_gene: TRBJ1-1; v_gene: TRBV9; d_gene: .